The 13 T cell receptor beta chains given below trace back to one sample, sequenced in a study of blood T cell repertoires in COVID-19. This table comes from immunoSEQ multiplex PCR, and its TCRdb copy is limited to in-frame clones, with some not included. Among roughly 170,000 clones listed, 70% to 80% were seen once. Sequencing input: PBMCs or T cells enriched from blood (not recorded which). The receptors shown here come from a woman aged 45-60 years who had recovered from COVID-19.

J is TRBJ2-5 and V is TRBV24-1; no clear D gene. With 6 bases removed from V and 1 base from J, the gap between germline ends came to 8 bases. The length of the CDR3 is 13 residues. Per the germline V gene, CDR1 is KGHDR and CDR2 is SFDVKD. CDR3 nucleotide sequence: TGTGCCACCAGTCAGGCGTTCCAAGAGACCCAGTACTTC. Translating it yields CATSQAFQETQYF.

This chain connects TRBV7-9 to TRBJ2-5; D uncertain. CDR3 length: 14 amino acids. Trimming stripped 5 bases from V and 3 bases from J, with 13 bases between. Looked up from germline, CDR1 is SEHNR and CDR2 is FQNEAQ (reference sequence). The CDR3 reads CASSDPLRKETQYF. Here the CDR3 DNA reads TGTGCCAGCAGCGACCCACTACGGAAAGAGACCCAGTACTTC.

The CDR3 DNA follows: TGCGCCAGCAGCGCAACTCAGGGGGCGCTCACTGAAGCTTTCTTT. Amino acid sequence: CASSATQGALTEAFF. The J gene is TRBJ1-1, the V gene TRBV5-1, with TRBD1 matching over 8 bases. The germline CDR1 and CDR2 sequences are SGHRS and YFSETQ. Losses at the gene ends were 4 bases for V and 4 bases for J; bases not matched to a gene: 9. There are 15 residues in the CDR3.

The chain recombines TRBV5-1 with TRBJ2-7, with 8 bases identical to TRBD1. Germline CDR1 reads SGHRS; CDR2 reads YFSETQ. The CDR3 has 15 amino acids. Germline trimming cut 4 bases from V and 1 base from J; bases unmatched to any gene: 7. Here the CDR3 reads CASSRGTGGSYEQYF. CDR3 coding DNA: TGCGCCAGCAGCCGTGGGACAGGAGGGTCCTACGAGCAGTACTTC.

This clone was counted a few times. The chain carries TRBV5-4 and TRBJ1-5, with 9 bases lining up with TRBD1. Losses at the gene ends were 5 bases for V and 3 bases for J; bases not matched to a gene: 9. In germline, CDR1 is SGHNT, CDR2 YYREEE (reference sequence). This CDR3 has 16 residues. CDR3 nucleotides: TGTGCCAGCAGTGTTACCGGGACAGGGTACAATCAGCCCCAGCATTTT. This gives the protein CASSVTGTGYNQPQHF. The entire variable domain, with the rest obtained from reference TRBV5-4 and TRBJ1-5, is as follows: ETGVTQSPTHLIKTRGQQVTLRCSSQSGHNTVSWYQQALGQGPQFIFQYYREEENGRGNFPPRFSGLQFPNYSSELNVNALELDDSALYLCASSVTGTGYNQPQHFGDGTRLSIL.

The chain has TRBV19 and TRBJ2-1; TRBD2 is a possible D gene (5 bases). This CDR3 region has 17 residues. In germline, CDR1 is LNHDA, CDR2 SQIVND (reference sequence). The V gene lost 6 bases and the J gene lost 0 bases, with 18 bases spanning the gap. CDR3 coding DNA: TGTGCCAGTAGCCCCGGGCCCGGAGGTCCCTCCTACAATGAGCAGTTCTTC. Translating it yields CASSPGPGGPSYNEQFF.

This clone was seen just once. V gene TRBV10-3 combines with J gene TRBJ2-2, with D unclear. Germline values: CDR1 ENHRY, CDR2 SYGVKD. V was shortened by 3 bases and J by 5 bases, with 7 bases between the two germline ends. The CDR3 is made up of 13 amino acids. For the CDR3, the DNA is TGTGCCATCAGTGATTCCGGGACCGGGGAGCTGTTTTTT. It encodes CAISDSGTGELFF.

This chain uses TRBV6-5 with TRBJ2-1; D is ambiguous. The ends were cut back, 2 bases at V and 9 bases at J, with 5 bases in the middle. Germline assignment: CDR1 MNHEY and CDR2 SVGAGI. CDR3 length: 11 amino acids. CDR3: CASSYGREQFF. The CDR3 nucleotides read TGTGCCAGCAGTTACGGGCGTGAGCAGTTCTTC.

The chain joins TRBV5-1 to TRBJ2-1; a possible D gene is TRBD2 (6 bases). The CDR3 spans 14 residues. Trimming left V 0 bases short and J 6 bases short, with 10 bases between. Germline V gene lookup returns CDR1 SGHRS and CDR2 YFSETQ. This CDR3 reads CASSLASGGNEQFF. CDR3 sequence (DNA): TGCGCCAGCAGCTTGGCGTCCGGGGGCAATGAGCAGTTCTTC.

The chain has TRBV30 and TRBJ2-2; the D gene is possibly TRBD1 (5 bases). CDR1 and CDR2 from the germline V gene are GTSNPN and SVGIG (reference sequence). The CDR3 runs to 12 residues. V lost 2 bases and J lost 7, with 8 bases in between. CDR3 residues: CAWSFRDGELFF. The CDR3 DNA is TGTGCCTGGAGTTTCAGGGACGGGGAGCTGTTTTTT.

V gene TRBV2 combines with J gene TRBJ2-5; 10 bases match TRBD2. V was pared by 6 bases and J by 4 bases, with 11 bases of the junction left unmatched. This CDR3 region has 16 residues. The germline V gene encodes CDR1 SNHLY and CDR2 FYNNEI. DNA for the CDR3: TGTGCCAGCAGAGACATAGCGGGAGGCCCTCCAGAGACCCAGTACTTC. Its protein is CASRDIAGGPPETQYF.

The rearrangement joins TRBV10-2 to TRBJ2-1, with 13 positions matching TRBD2. The CDR3 is made up of 16 amino acids. V trimming: 6 bases; J trimming: 8 bases; junction bases outside the gene matches: 10. Germline CDR1 is WSHSY and CDR2 is SAAADI. The CDR3 here is CASSRTSGSMGDEQFF. For the CDR3, the DNA is TGCGCCAGCAGCCGGACTAGCGGGAGCATGGGCGATGAGCAGTTCTTC.

This clone was counted a single time. The V gene is TRBV7-9, the J gene TRBJ2-6; perhaps TRBD1 as D (6 bases). The CDR3 spans 14 residues. V gave up 5 bases and J gave up 8 bases, with 13 bases separating them. CDR1 and CDR2 (germline): SEHNR, FQNEAQ (reference sequence). The DNA for the CDR3 is TGTGCCAGCAGCACCTGGGACATAACCAACGTCCTGACTTTC. Protein: CASSTWDITNVLTF.